Each of the 17 T cell receptor beta chains below was sequenced from the same sample in a study of response to subunit inactivated influenza vaccine. TCRdb processed the RT-PCR reads anew with MiXCR; each CDR3 protein has one entry. Of about 180,000 distinct CDR3 sequences in the sample, around 9% are singletons; the top ten hold about a tenth. The input for sequencing was non-naive T cells sorted from PBMCs, taken on the day of vaccination. These TCRs come from a man aged 50-60 years who received an inactivated influenza vaccine.

This clonotype was seen repeatedly, ten times or more. V gene TRBV5-1 combines with J gene TRBJ2-7; no definite D call. V gave up 5 bases and J gave up 2 bases, with 14 bases separating them. There are 14 residues in the CDR3. Germline CDR1 SGHRS, CDR2 YFSETQ. CDR3 sequence (DNA): TGCGCCAGCAGACCTCTCGCGGCGACCTACGAGCAGTACTTC. Residues: CASRPLAATYEQYF.

This rearrangement joins TRBV6-5 to TRBJ2-1; D remains ambiguous. Germline V gene sequence: CDR1 MNHEY, CDR2 SVGAGI. This CDR3 is 13 amino acids long. The V gene lost 4 bases and the J gene lost 8 bases, with 12 bases spanning the gap. The CDR3 loop is CASSFVFGDEQFF. The CDR3 DNA reads as TGTGCCAGCAGTTTTGTTTTTGGGGATGAGCAGTTCTTC.

This clonotype was counted at least ten times. This chain connects TRBV7-9 to TRBJ2-7, with unresolved D. The CDR3 is 15 residues long. The germline V gene encodes CDR1 SEHNR and CDR2 FQNEAQ (reference sequence). V was pared by 0 bases and J by 4 bases, with 13 bases between. As DNA, the CDR3 is TGTGCCAGCAGCTTAGCGCACGGCAGCTCGTACGAGCAGTACTTC. This codes for CASSLAHGSSYEQYF. Looking up the rest from reference TRBV7-9 and TRBJ2-7 gives the full variable domain: DTGVSQNPRHKITKRGQNVTFRCDPISEHNRLYWYRQTLGQGPEFLTYFQNEAQLEKSRLLSDRFSAERPKGSFSTLEIQRTEQGDSAMYLCASSLAHGSSYEQYFGPGTRLTVT.

The chain links TRBV20-1 to TRBJ2-7; tentatively, D is TRBD2 (5 bases). The germline gives CDR1 DFQATT, CDR2 SNEGSKA (reference sequence). With 0 bases removed from V and 0 bases from J, the gap between germline ends came to 9 bases. The CDR3 has 14 residues. CDR3 in DNA: TGCAGTGCTAGAGATCTTCGGGACTCCTACGAGCAGTACTTC. Translated, it gives CSARDLRDSYEQYF.

The chain couples TRBV4-3 to TRBJ2-3; the D gene could be TRBD1 or TRBD2 (5 bases each). Trimming removed 4 bases from V and 0 bases from J, with 14 bases in between. CDR3 size: 16 residues. Germline V lookup: CDR1 LGHNA, CDR2 YSLEER. Here the CDR3 reads CASSRLRGGSTDTQYF. The CDR3 bases are TGCGCCAGCAGCCGACTGAGGGGCGGGAGCACAGATACGCAGTATTTT.

This clonotype was counted at least ten times. The chain joins TRBV3-1 to TRBJ2-7; D might be TRBD2 (6 bases). With 1 base removed from V and 2 bases from J, the gap between germline ends came to 9 bases. This CDR3 has 14 amino acids. The V gene's germline CDR1 is LGHDT and CDR2 YNNKEL (reference sequence). The CDR3 DNA is TGTGCCAGCAGCCAAGTGGAGGGTCCCTACGAGCAGTACTTC. As protein: CASSQVEGPYEQYF.

The chain combines TRBV7-2 with TRBJ1-4; perhaps TRBD1 as D (5 bases). Germline assignment: CDR1 SGHTA and CDR2 FQGNSA. The CDR3 is 16 residues long. With 5 bases removed from V and 8 bases from J, the gap between germline ends came to 21 bases. Here the CDR3 DNA reads TGTGCCAGCAGCGCAAAGGTCGGGGGGTTCGGGGAAAAACTGTTTTTT. Translation: CASSAKVGGFGEKLFF.

The chain recombines TRBV27 with TRBJ2-7; D unresolved. CDR1 is MNHEY and CDR2 is SMNVEV in the germline V gene (reference sequence). The CDR3 contains 13 residues. V lost 8 bases to trimming and J lost 4 bases, with 15 bases between them. CDR3 in amino acids: CASGNNLLYEQYF. The CDR3 DNA is TGTGCCAGCGGCAACAACCTACTATACGAGCAGTACTTC.

This clonotype came up many times. This chain links TRBV20-1 with TRBJ2-7; no reliable D call. Germline-derived CDR1 and CDR2 are DFQATT and SNEGSKA (reference sequence). The V gene lost 6 bases and the J gene lost 1 base, with 19 bases spanning the gap. This CDR3 region has 15 residues. The CDR3 is CSASRGPKKSYEQYF. The DNA of the CDR3 is TGCAGTGCCTCGAGAGGACCGAAAAAATCCTACGAGCAGTACTTC.

The rearrangement uses TRBV24-1 and TRBJ1-2; TRBD1 matches at 7 bases. The CDR3 runs to 14 residues. Per the germline V gene, CDR1 is KGHDR and CDR2 is SFDVKD. The V segment lost 7 bases and the J segment 4 bases; nucleotides outside the gene matches: 8. For the CDR3, the DNA is TGTGCCACCAGCACAATGGGACAGTCCTATGGCTACACCTTC. Its protein is CATSTMGQSYGYTF.

This clonotype was detected only a few times. The chain employs TRBV6-1 and TRBJ1-2; D possibly corresponds to TRBD1 (6 bases). Germline V CDR1 and CDR2: MNHNS, SASEGT. V lost 7 bases and J lost 2, with 17 bases in between. The length of the CDR3 is 15 residues. The CDR3 bases are TGTGCCAGCATCCCTTCGGGGGGGGGCAACTATGGCTACACCTTC. It is translated as CASIPSGGGNYGYTF.

The rearrangement links TRBV20-1 to TRBJ2-7; D is perhaps TRBD2 (7 bases). Germline assignment: CDR1 DFQATT and CDR2 SNEGSKA (reference sequence). Deletions cut 5 bases from V and 6 bases from J, with 20 bases between. The CDR3 spans 14 residues. The CDR3 protein is CSAHLAEGVSEQYF. The CDR3 nucleotides are TGCAGTGCTCATCTAGCGGAGGGGGTCTCCGAGCAGTACTTC.

This clonotype was counted many times. The V gene is TRBV20-1, the J gene TRBJ2-7; TRBD1 matches 9 bases. Germline lookup yields CDR1 DFQATT and CDR2 SNEGSKA (reference sequence). This CDR3 contains 15 residues. The ends lost 4 bases at V and 4 bases at J; junction bases unmatched: 11. This CDR3 reads CSAISTGQGLYEQYF. CDR3 nucleotides: TGCAGTGCTATAAGTACGGGACAGGGATTGTACGAGCAGTACTTC.

This clonotype occurred many times. The V and J genes are TRBV20-1 and TRBJ1-2, with D possibly being TRBD1 (6 bases). This CDR3 is built from 13 residues. Germline values: CDR1 DFQATT, CDR2 SNEGSKA (reference sequence). Trimming left V 5 bases short and J 8 bases short, with 18 bases between. CDR3 coding DNA: TGCAGTGCTTCCGGGACACCTGAAGGGGGCTACACCTTC. It yields the protein CSASGTPEGGYTF.

This clonotype occurred many times. V is TRBV7-2 and J is TRBJ2-7, with 9 bases matching TRBD1. The CDR3 is made up of 14 amino acids. V was clipped by 5 bases and J by 1 base; unmatched bases: 3. Germline V lookup: CDR1 SGHTA, CDR2 FQGNSA. CDR3 amino acids: CASSPGTGSYEQYF. CDR3 coding DNA: TGTGCCAGCAGCCCCGGGACAGGGTCCTACGAGCAGTACTTC.

This clonotype was seen ten or more times. The genes are TRBV2 and TRBJ1-1; D might be TRBD1 (5 bases). Trimming removed 3 bases from V and 6 bases from J, with 17 bases in between. The germline V gene encodes CDR1 SNHLY and CDR2 FYNNEI. The CDR3 runs 15 residues. In DNA form, the CDR3 reads TGTGCCAGCAGTGAGGTACAGGCGAGCCGAGCTGAAGCTTTCTTT. Its translation is CASSEVQASRAEAFF.

This clonotype occurred a few times. The chain joins TRBV29-1 to TRBJ2-5; 10 nucleotides align to TRBD2. CDR3 length: 14 residues. Looked up from germline, CDR1 is SQVTM and CDR2 is ANQGSEA. V gave up 1 base and J gave up 4 bases; unmatched junction bases: 3. CDR3 DNA sequence: TGCAGCGTTGAAGGTTCTAGCGGGGGAGAGACCCAGTACTTC. Translated, it gives CSVEGSSGGETQYF.